The 2 T cell receptor beta chains presented below share a single source sample, sequenced in a study of T cell repertoires in cytomegalovirus infection. TCRdb re-called the reads through MiXCR, storing one row per CDR3 protein. The sample lists some 350,000 distinct CDR3 sequences; 15% to 20% were seen once. Material: PBMCs. The source of these receptors is a human donor in good health (CMV status not recorded). Some clones in this sample may be carry-over from other donors' samples.

This clonotype was found a few times. The chain has TRBV7-9 and TRBJ2-3; the match to TRBD1 covers 7 bases. CDR3 length: 17 residues. Losses at the gene ends were 1 base for V and 1 base for J; bases not matched to a gene: 8. Per germline, CDR1 SEHNR and CDR2 FQNEAQ (reference sequence). The CDR3 reads CASSLVYVTGRTDTQYF. DNA of the CDR3: TGTGCCAGCAGCTTAGTGTACGTGACAGGGCGCACAGATACGCAGTATTTT.

The V gene is TRBV7-9, the J gene TRBJ2-5; no reliable D call. The V end was cut by 1 base, the J end by 7 bases, with 10 bases between. This CDR3 spans 13 amino acids. CDR1 and CDR2 (germline): SEHNR, FQNEAQ (reference sequence). The CDR3 DNA reads TGTGCCAGCAGCTTAGATGCCCCAGGGACCCAGTACTTC. Translated: CASSLDAPGTQYF.